Presented here are 13 T cell receptor beta chains from one specimen sequenced in a study of blood T cell repertoires in COVID-19. Sequencing used immunoSEQ multiplex PCR; TCRdb keeps in-frame clones, though not all of them. Of about 170,000 clones in the sample, around 82% were seen once. Sequencing was done on a sample of peripheral blood. These receptors all stem from a woman in her 70s who had recovered from COVID-19.

The CDR3 protein is CASSYSPREGEQFF. The CDR3 nucleotides are TGTGCCAGCAGTTACTCCCCTCGGGAGGGTGAGCAGTTCTTC. The chain joins TRBV6-6 to TRBJ2-1; 8 bases are shared with TRBD2. V trimming: 0 bases; J trimming: 9 bases; junction bases outside the gene matches: 4. CDR1 and CDR2 from the germline V gene are MNHNY and SVGAGI (reference sequence). CDR3 size: 14 residues.

For the CDR3, the DNA is TGTGCCAGCAGCCCGAGCGGGGGCCCTGAGACCCAGTACTTC. Its translation is CASSPSGGPETQYF. The chain carries TRBV7-9 and TRBJ2-5; TRBD2 aligns across 8 bases. The germline V gene encodes CDR1 SEHNR and CDR2 FQNEAQ (reference sequence). The CDR3 length is 14 residues. With V trimmed by 5 bases and J by 5 bases, 7 bases remained unmatched.

The chain uses TRBV14 and TRBJ2-5; a possible D gene is TRBD2 (5 bases). The V gene lost 4 bases and the J gene lost 10 bases, with 16 bases spanning the gap. CDR3 length: 13 residues. Germline assignment: CDR1 SGHDN and CDR2 FVKESK. CDR3 DNA sequence: TGTGCCAGCAGCCCCTCCGGGCGGGTTGGCCAGTACTTC. This sequence encodes CASSPSGRVGQYF.

In the case of this clone: Mismatch with germline at one junction end may stem from a read error. The chain combines TRBV7-2 with TRBJ1-2, with 9 bases aligning to TRBD1. The CDR3 is 16 amino acids. Germline-derived CDR1 and CDR2 are SGHTA and FQGNSA. CDR3 loop: CVSSLGGGTGTYGYTF. The CDR3, as DNA: TGTGTCAGCAGCTTAGGGGGTGGGACAGGGACCTATGGCTACACCTTC.

The chain employs TRBV6-5 and TRBJ2-5, with a possible D match to TRBD2 (6 bases). Trimming removed 8 bases at V and 4 bases at J, with 17 bases between. From germline, CDR1 is MNHEY and CDR2 SVGAGI. This CDR3 has 14 residues. The CDR3, as DNA: TGTGCCAGCCGGTCGGGGGTAGATAGAGAGACCCAGTACTTC. This translates into CASRSGVDRETQYF.

The chain recombines TRBV3-1 (or the pseudogene TRBV3-2) with TRBJ2-5; D may be TRBD2 (6 bases). V was pared by 4 bases and J by 0 bases, with 9 bases between. The CDR3 length is 14 residues. Germline loops: CDR1 LGHDT, CDR2 YNNKEL (reference sequence). This chain's CDR3 is CASSRDSYQETQYF. The CDR3 region has the DNA TGTGCCAGCAGCCGGGACTCGTACCAAGAGACCCAGTACTTC.

In this sample, this clone turned up once. The V call is TRBV30, the J call TRBJ2-1, with D perhaps matching TRBD2 (5 bases). Trimming pared 0 bases from V and 2 bases from J, leaving 11 bases between. The CDR3 spans 15 residues. Germline lookup yields CDR1 GTSNPN and CDR2 SVGIG (reference sequence). CDR3 residues: CAWSVGARPYNEQFF. The CDR3 DNA sequence: TGTGCCTGGAGTGTGGGAGCGCGCCCCTACAATGAGCAGTTCTTC.

The chain employs TRBV2 and TRBJ2-7; 8 bases are shared with TRBD2. With 7 bases clipped from V and 3 bases from J, the junction kept 5 bases outside the gene matches. This CDR3 is 13 amino acids long. From germline, CDR1 is SNHLY and CDR2 FYNNEI. CDR3 loop: CASKPGGDYEQYF. The CDR3 nucleotides are TGTGCCAGCAAACCGGGGGGGGACTACGAGCAGTACTTC.

The chain uses TRBV18 and TRBJ2-3; 10 bases match TRBD2. The CDR3 covers 16 residues. Germline trimming cut 3 bases from V and 5 bases from J; bases unmatched to any gene: 8. CDR1 and CDR2 from the germline V gene are KGHSH and LQKENI. The CDR3 region is CASSPESGRVKDTQYF. The CDR3 nucleotides are TGTGCCAGCTCACCGGAGAGCGGGAGGGTGAAAGATACGCAGTATTTT.

V is TRBV5-1 and J is TRBJ2-7; TRBD2 might be the D (6 bases). Per germline, CDR1 SGHRS and CDR2 YFSETQ. Trimming removed 4 bases at V and 0 bases at J, with 14 bases between. The CDR3 sequence is 15 residues long. Here the CDR3 DNA reads TGCGCCAGCAGCCCGGGGACTTCCAGCTCCTACGAGCAGTACTTC. This encodes CASSPGTSSSYEQYF.

The rearrangement uses TRBV5-5 and TRBJ1-5, with TRBD1 matching 8 bases. The length of the CDR3 is 18 residues. Germline CDR1 and CDR2: SGHKS and YYEKEE (reference sequence). Germline trimming cut 0 bases from V and 2 bases from J; bases unmatched to any gene: 10. The CDR3 is CASSLDSTDREGNQPQHF. As DNA, the CDR3 is TGTGCCAGCAGCTTGGACAGTACGGACAGGGAAGGCAATCAGCCCCAGCATTTT.

The chain employs TRBV18 and TRBJ2-5, with 10 bases identical to TRBD2. CDR3 length: 15 amino acids. V lost 1 base and J lost 4; bases outside the gene matches: 3. Per the germline V gene, CDR1 is KGHSH and CDR2 is LQKENI. DNA of the CDR3: TGTGCCAGCTCACCACTAGCGGGGGGTCGAGAGACCCAGTACTTC. Protein: CASSPLAGGRETQYF.

Only a few counts were recorded for this clone. At the DNA level, this CDR3 is encoded by other sequences in the same sample as well. J is TRBJ2-5 and V is TRBV7-2; 8 bases agree with TRBD1. CDR3 size: 14 residues. V dropped 5 bases and J dropped 2; count of bases not matched to a gene: 4. Germline loops: CDR1 SGHTA, CDR2 FQGNSA. This CDR3 reads CASSLTGGQETQYF. The DNA for the CDR3 is TGTGCCAGCAGCCTAACAGGGGGGCAAGAGACCCAGTACTTC.